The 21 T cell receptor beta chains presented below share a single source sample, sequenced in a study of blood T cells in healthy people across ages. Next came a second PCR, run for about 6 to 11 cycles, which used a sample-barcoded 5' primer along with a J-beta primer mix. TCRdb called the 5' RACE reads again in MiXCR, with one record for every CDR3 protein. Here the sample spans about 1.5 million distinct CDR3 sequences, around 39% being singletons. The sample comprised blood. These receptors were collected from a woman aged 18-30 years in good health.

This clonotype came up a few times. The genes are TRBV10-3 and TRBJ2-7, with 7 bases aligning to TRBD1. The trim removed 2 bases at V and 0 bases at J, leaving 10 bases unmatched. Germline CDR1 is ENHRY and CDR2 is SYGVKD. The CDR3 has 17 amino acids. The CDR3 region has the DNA TGTGCCATCAGTGAGGAGGAAGGGGGCACGTTCTCCTACGAGCAGTACTTC. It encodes CAISEEEGGTFSYEQYF.

CDR3 in amino acids: CASSSPRDGHRNSPLHF. The CDR3 nucleotides read TGCGCCAGCAGCTCCCCCCGGGACGGACACCGCAATTCACCCCTCCACTTT. This chain joins TRBV5-1 and TRBJ1-6; perhaps TRBD1 as D (5 bases). This CDR3 comprises 17 residues. Germline V lookup: CDR1 SGHRS, CDR2 YFSETQ. Deletions cut 3 bases from V and 7 bases from J, with 20 bases between.

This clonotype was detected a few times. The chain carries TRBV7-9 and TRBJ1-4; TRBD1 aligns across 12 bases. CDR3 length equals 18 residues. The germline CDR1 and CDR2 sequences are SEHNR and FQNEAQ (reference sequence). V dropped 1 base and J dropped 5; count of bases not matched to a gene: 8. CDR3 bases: TGTGCCAGCAGCTTAGGGTCCGGGACAGGGGGCGGCAATGAAAAACTGTTTTTT. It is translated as CASSLGSGTGGGNEKLFF.

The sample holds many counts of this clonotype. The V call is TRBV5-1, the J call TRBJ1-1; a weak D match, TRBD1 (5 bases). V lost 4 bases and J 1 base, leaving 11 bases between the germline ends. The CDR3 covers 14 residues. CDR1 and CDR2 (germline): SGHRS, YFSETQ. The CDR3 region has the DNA TGCGCCAGCAGCGGGGAGCAGGGGAACACTGAAGCTTTCTTT. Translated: CASSGEQGNTEAFF.

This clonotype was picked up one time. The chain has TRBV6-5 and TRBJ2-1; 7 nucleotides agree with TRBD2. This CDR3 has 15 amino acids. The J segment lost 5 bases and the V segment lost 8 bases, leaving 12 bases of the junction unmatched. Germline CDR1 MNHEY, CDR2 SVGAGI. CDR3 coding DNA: TGTGCCAGCCGGGCTAGCGGTATTAATCACAATGAGCAGTTCTTC. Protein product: CASRASGINHNEQFF.

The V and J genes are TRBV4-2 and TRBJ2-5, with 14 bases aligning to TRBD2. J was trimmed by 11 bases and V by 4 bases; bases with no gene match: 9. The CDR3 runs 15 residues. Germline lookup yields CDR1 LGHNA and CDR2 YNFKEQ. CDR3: CASSRGLAGEIEQYF. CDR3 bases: TGTGCCAGCAGCCGGGGACTAGCGGGAGAAATTGAGCAGTACTTC.

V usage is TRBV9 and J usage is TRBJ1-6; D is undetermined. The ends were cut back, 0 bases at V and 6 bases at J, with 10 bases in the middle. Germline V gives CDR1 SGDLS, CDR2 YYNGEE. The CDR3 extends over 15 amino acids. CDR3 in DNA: TGTGCCAGCAGCGTAGGTCAGGAAGCTAATTCACCCCTCCACTTT. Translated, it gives CASSVGQEANSPLHF.

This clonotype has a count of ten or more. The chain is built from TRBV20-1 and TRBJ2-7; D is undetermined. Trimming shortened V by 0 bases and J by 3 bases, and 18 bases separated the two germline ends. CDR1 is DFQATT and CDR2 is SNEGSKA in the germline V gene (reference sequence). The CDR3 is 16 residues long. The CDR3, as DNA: TGCAGTGCTAGAGATGTGGGCTCCGGAACATTCTACGAGCAGTACTTC. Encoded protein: CSARDVGSGTFYEQYF.

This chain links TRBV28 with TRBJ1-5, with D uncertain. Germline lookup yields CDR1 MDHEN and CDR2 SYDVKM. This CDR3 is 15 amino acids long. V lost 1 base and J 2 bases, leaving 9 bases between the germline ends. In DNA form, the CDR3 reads TGTGCCAGCAGTTTATATTCGATGGGCAATCAGCCCCAGCATTTT. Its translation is CASSLYSMGNQPQHF.

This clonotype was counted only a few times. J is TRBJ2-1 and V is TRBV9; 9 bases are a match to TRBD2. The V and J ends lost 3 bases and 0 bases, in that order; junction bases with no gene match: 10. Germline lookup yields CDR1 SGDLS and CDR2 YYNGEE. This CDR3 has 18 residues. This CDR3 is CASSEISGGTSSYNEQFF. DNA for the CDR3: TGTGCCAGCAGCGAAATTAGCGGGGGCACTAGCTCCTACAATGAGCAGTTCTTC.

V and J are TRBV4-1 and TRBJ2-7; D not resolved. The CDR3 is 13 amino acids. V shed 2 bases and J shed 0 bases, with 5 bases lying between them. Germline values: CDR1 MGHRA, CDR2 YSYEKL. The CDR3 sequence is CASSQSYSYEQYF. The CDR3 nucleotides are TGCGCCAGCAGCCAATCCTACTCCTACGAGCAGTACTTC.

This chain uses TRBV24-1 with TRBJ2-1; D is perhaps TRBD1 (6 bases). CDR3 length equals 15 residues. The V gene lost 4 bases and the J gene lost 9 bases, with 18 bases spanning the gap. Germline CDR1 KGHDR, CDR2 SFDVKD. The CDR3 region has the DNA TGTGCCACCAGTGACCCTTCCACAGGGTACGGTGAGCAGTTCTTC. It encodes CATSDPSTGYGEQFF.

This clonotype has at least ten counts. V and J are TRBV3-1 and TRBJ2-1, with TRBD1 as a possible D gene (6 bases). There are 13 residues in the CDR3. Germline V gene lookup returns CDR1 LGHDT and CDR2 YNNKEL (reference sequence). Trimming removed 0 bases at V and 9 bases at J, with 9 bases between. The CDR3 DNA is TGTGCCAGCAGCCAAGAGGGGGCGGCTGAGCAGTTCTTC. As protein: CASSQEGAAEQFF.

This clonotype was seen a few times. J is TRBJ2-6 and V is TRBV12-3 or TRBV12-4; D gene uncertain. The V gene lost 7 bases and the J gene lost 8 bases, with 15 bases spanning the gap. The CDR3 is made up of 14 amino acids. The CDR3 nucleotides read TGTGCCAGCACCGACGGCGTTGAGACCAACGTCCTGACTTTC. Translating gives CASTDGVETNVLTF.

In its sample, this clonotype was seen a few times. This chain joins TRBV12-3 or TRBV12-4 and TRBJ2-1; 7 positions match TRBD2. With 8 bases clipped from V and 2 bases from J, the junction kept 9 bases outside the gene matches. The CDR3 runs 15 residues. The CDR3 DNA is TGTGCCAGCTTTGGCGGGAGTGCGGCCTACAATGAGCAGTTCTTC. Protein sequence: CASFGGSAAYNEQFF.

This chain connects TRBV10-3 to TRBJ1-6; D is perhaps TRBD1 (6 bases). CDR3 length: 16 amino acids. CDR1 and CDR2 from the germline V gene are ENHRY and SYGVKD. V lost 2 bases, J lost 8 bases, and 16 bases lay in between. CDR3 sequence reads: CAISEDQQGRDSPLHF. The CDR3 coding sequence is TGTGCCATCAGTGAGGATCAGCAGGGGAGAGATTCACCCCTCCACTTT.

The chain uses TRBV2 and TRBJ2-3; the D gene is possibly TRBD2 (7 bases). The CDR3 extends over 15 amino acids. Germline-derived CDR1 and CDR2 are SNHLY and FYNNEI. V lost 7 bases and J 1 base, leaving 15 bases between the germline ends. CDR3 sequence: CASMWAGAGTDTQYF. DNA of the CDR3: TGTGCCAGCATGTGGGCGGGGGCCGGCACAGATACGCAGTATTTT.

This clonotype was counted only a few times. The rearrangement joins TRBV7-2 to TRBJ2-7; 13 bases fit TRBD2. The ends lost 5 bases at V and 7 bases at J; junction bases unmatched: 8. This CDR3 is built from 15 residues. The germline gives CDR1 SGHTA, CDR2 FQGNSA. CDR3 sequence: CASSQRTSGGGEQYF. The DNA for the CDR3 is TGTGCCAGCAGCCAGAGGACTAGCGGGGGAGGAGAGCAGTACTTC.

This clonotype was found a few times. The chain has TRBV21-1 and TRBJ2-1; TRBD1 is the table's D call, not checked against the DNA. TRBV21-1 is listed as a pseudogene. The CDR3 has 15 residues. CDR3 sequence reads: CASSTTGGWYNEQFF. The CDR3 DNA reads TGTGCCAGCAGCACGACAGGGGGCTGGTACAATGAGCAGTTCTTC.

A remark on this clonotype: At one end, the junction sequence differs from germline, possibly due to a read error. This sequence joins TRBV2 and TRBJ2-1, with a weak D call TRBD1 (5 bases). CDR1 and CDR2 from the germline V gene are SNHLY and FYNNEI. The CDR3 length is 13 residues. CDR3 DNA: TGTGCCGGCAGCTCCAGACAGTACAATGAGCAGTTCTTC. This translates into CAGSSRQYNEQFF.

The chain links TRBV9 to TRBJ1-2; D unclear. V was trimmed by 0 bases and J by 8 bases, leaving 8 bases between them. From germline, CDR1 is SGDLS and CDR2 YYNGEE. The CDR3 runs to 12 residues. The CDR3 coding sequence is TGTGCCAGCAGCGTAGGCAAGGGAGGCTACACCTTC. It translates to CASSVGKGGYTF.